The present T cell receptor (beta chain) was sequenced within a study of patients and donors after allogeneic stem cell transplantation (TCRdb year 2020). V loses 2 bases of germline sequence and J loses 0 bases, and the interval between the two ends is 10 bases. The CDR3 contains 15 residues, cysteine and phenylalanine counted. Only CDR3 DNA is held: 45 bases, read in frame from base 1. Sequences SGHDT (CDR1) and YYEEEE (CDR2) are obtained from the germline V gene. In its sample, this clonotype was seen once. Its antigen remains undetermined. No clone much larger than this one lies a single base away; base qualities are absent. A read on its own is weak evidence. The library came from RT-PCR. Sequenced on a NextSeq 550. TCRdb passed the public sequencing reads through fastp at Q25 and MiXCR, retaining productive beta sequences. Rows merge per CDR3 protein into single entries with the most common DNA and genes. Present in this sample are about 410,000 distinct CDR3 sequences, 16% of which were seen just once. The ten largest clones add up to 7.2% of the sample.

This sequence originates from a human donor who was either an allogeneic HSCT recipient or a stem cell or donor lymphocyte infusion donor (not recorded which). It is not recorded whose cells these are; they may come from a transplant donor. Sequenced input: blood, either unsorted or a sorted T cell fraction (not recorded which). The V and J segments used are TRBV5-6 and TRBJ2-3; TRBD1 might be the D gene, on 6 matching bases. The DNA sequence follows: TGTGCCAGCAGCTTAAGGACAGCTAGCACAGATACGCAGTATTTT. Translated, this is CASSLRTASTDTQYF. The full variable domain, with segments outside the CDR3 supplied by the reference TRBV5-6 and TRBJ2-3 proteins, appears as DAGVTQSPTHLIKTRGQQVTLRCSPKSGHDTVSWYQQALGQGPQFIFQYYEEEERQRGNFPDRFSGHQFPNYSSELNVNALLLGDSALYLCASSLRTASTDTQYFGPGTRLTVL.